Below, 13 T cell receptor beta chains from the same sample are listed, as sequenced in a study of T cell responses to AZD1222 COVID-19 vaccine. Assay used: immunoSEQ multiplex PCR; TCRdb lists only in-frame clones, some missing. The sample has roughly 190,000 clones, roughly 93% seen once. Specimen: peripheral blood, collected on day 0 of AZD1222 vaccination. The source is an adult in good health.

The chain is built from TRBV7-9 and TRBJ1-2, with D possibly TRBD1 on 5 matching bases. Trimming left V 6 bases short and J 3 bases short, with 17 bases between. The CDR3 length is 15 residues. Germline V gene data show CDR1 as SEHNR and CDR2 as FQNEAQ (reference sequence). CDR3 DNA sequence: TGTGCCAGCAGTAAGCCGGGACGCCAATACTATGGCTACACCTTC. Translated, it gives CASSKPGRQYYGYTF.

This chain links TRBV28 with TRBJ1-4, with 7 bases that match TRBD1. This CDR3 is built from 16 residues. V was pared by 3 bases and J by 5 bases, with 9 bases of the junction left unmatched. Germline V gene lookup returns CDR1 MDHEN and CDR2 SYDVKM. The CDR3: CASSFGLGGTNEKLFF. In DNA, the CDR3 is TGTGCCAGCAGTTTCGGGCTAGGGGGCACAAATGAAAAACTGTTTTTT.

The chain uses TRBV5-1 and TRBJ2-2; 9 bases line up with TRBD2. The CDR3 runs to 15 residues. The V gene end was trimmed by 3 bases and the J gene end by 1 base; junction bases not matched to a gene: 1. Germline V gene sequence: CDR1 SGHRS, CDR2 YFSETQ. CDR3 region: CASSYSGGNTGELFF. The CDR3 region has the DNA TGCGCCAGCAGCTATAGCGGGGGGAACACCGGGGAGCTGTTTTTT.

CDR3 loop: CASSFAENTEAFF. The CDR3 nucleotides are TGCGCCAGCAGCTTTGCTGAGAACACTGAAGCTTTCTTT. The rearrangement links TRBV5-1 to TRBJ1-1; no clear D. Germline V gene lookup returns CDR1 SGHRS and CDR2 YFSETQ. This CDR3 has 13 residues. With 2 bases removed from V and 1 base from J, the gap between germline ends came to 6 bases.

The V call is TRBV27, the J call TRBJ2-7, with a weak D call TRBD1 (5 bases). CDR3 size: 14 residues. Trimming removed 3 bases at V and 4 bases at J, with 13 bases between. Germline V gene lookup returns CDR1 MNHEY and CDR2 SMNVEV (reference sequence). CDR3 DNA: TGTGCCAGCAGTTTCCAGGGTCCTGGTTACGAGCAGTACTTC. This sequence encodes CASSFQGPGYEQYF.

This clone was seen a handful of times. The genes are TRBV27 and TRBJ2-2; D may be TRBD2 (5 bases). The V gene's germline CDR1 is MNHEY and CDR2 SMNVEV (reference sequence). The germline V and J ends were trimmed by 6 bases and 0 bases, with 5 bases remaining between them. This CDR3 region has 13 residues. CDR3 in DNA: TGTGCCAGCAGACTAGCGAACACCGGGGAGCTGTTTTTT. Translation: CASRLANTGELFF.

The chain has TRBV27 and TRBJ2-4; perhaps D is TRBD1 or TRBD2 (5 bases each). CDR1 is MNHEY and CDR2 is SMNVEV in the germline V gene (reference sequence). The CDR3 is made up of 16 amino acids. V gave up 5 bases and J gave up 1 base, with 15 bases separating them. This CDR3 is CASSPRWGSAKNIQYF. The CDR3 DNA is TGTGCCAGCAGTCCCCGCTGGGGGTCCGCCAAAAACATTCAGTACTTC.

This clone occurred once. The chain recombines TRBV27 with TRBJ2-3; weak D call: TRBD2 (7 bases). The CDR3 has 15 residues. V was pared by 9 bases and J by 5 bases, with 21 bases between. Germline-derived CDR1 and CDR2 are MNHEY and SMNVEV (reference sequence). In DNA form, the CDR3 reads TGTGCCAGTAGACGTGGGGGGGGCCTTGGAGATACGCAGTATTTT. As protein: CASRRGGGLGDTQYF.

The chain is built from TRBV5-6 and TRBJ2-1, with D hard to call. This CDR3 contains 15 residues. Trimming pared 0 bases from V and 0 bases from J, leaving 7 bases between. Germline V lookup: CDR1 SGHDT, CDR2 YYEEEE. CDR3 coding DNA: TGTGCCAGCAGCTTGGACAGAAGCTCCTACAATGAGCAGTTCTTC. Translating it yields CASSLDRSSYNEQFF.

V and J are TRBV5-1 and TRBJ2-2; 7 bases fit TRBD1. This CDR3 contains 15 residues. CDR1 is SGHRS, CDR2 YFSETQ, per germline. Trimming at V came to 0 bases and at J to 6 bases, leaving 5 bases not matched to a gene. The CDR3 loop is CASSLVTGSPGELFF. In DNA, the CDR3 is TGCGCCAGCAGCTTGGTGACAGGGTCGCCCGGGGAGCTGTTTTTT.

V is TRBV7-8 and J is TRBJ2-3; TRBD2 matches at 12 bases. The ends lost 3 bases at V and 2 bases at J; junction bases unmatched: 6. This CDR3 has 17 amino acids. Germline assignment: CDR1 SGHVS and CDR2 FQNEAQ. The DNA of the CDR3 is TGTGCCAGCAGCTTTTTACTAGCGGGGGGCACCACAGATACGCAGTATTTT. Translation gives CASSFLLAGGTTDTQYF.

V and J are TRBV10-1 and TRBJ1-1; D may be TRBD1 (5 bases). CDR3 length: 12 residues. Germline lookup yields CDR1 WNHNN and CDR2 SYGVQD (reference sequence). Trimming left V 7 bases short and J 1 base short, with 7 bases between. Here the CDR3 DNA reads TGCGCCAGCACGGGACCGAACACTGAAGCTTTCTTT. Encoded protein: CASTGPNTEAFF.

The rearrangement joins TRBV24-1 to TRBJ2-3; D might be TRBD2 (6 bases). The germline CDR1 and CDR2 sequences are KGHDR and SFDVKD. Trimming took off 9 bases at V and 2 bases at J, with 11 bases between the two ends. CDR3 length equals 13 residues. The CDR3 DNA reads as TGTGCCACCCGGGCTAGCGCCACAGATACGCAGTATTTT. This gives the protein CATRASATDTQYF.